These 22 T cell receptor beta chains were all obtained from the same sample, sequenced in a study of blood T cell repertoires in COVID-19 (dated by TCRdb to 2018 to 2021). The library came from the immunoSEQ multiplex PCR assay. TCRdb obtained this table from immuneACCESS and retained in-frame rearrangements with V and J assigned. These tables miss some clones; where compared with another copy, unresolved V genes account for less than half of the shortfall, and the remainder is unexplained. The sample table records some 200,000 clones; about 85% of these occur just once. The ten largest clones represent around 2.1% of the sample. The sample taken for sequencing was PBMCs or T cells enriched from blood (not recorded which). These receptors were collected from a woman in her 30s who had recovered from COVID-19.

This chain connects TRBV4-2 to TRBJ2-3, with TRBD2 matching over 8 bases. V lost 1 base, J lost 0 bases, and 3 bases stayed unmatched. Germline CDR1 and CDR2: LGHNA and YNFKEQ. There are 16 residues in the CDR3. DNA for the CDR3: TGTGCCAGCAGCCAAGTTTCTAGCGGGAGCACAGATACGCAGTATTTT. The encoded protein is CASSQVSSGSTDTQYF.

The V gene is TRBV5-6, the J gene TRBJ1-2; TRBD1 matches at 7 bases. V lost 4 bases and J lost 8; bases outside the gene matches: 8. CDR3 length: 13 amino acids. Germline V gives CDR1 SGHDT, CDR2 YYEEEE. The CDR3: CASSPSRGRGYTF. The CDR3 DNA reads as TGTGCCAGCAGCCCGTCGAGGGGGCGAGGCTACACCTTC. Filled out from reference TRBV5-6 and TRBJ1-2, the complete variable domain reads DAGVTQSPTHLIKTRGQQVTLRCSPKSGHDTVSWYQQALGQGPQFIFQYYEEEERQRGNFPDRFSGHQFPNYSSELNVNALLLGDSALYLCASSPSRGRGYTFGSGTRLTVV.

The CDR3 is CAWSALAGAYEQYF. In DNA, the CDR3 is TGTGCCTGGAGCGCACTAGCGGGAGCATACGAGCAGTACTTC. The chain employs TRBV30 and TRBJ2-7; 11 positions match TRBD2. The CDR3 loop spans 14 amino acids. Germline trimming cut 3 bases from V and 4 bases from J; bases unmatched to any gene: 5. Per the germline V gene, CDR1 is GTSNPN and CDR2 is SVGIG (reference sequence).

This sequence joins TRBV30 and TRBJ1-1, with 7 bases aligning to TRBD1. This CDR3 is built from 13 residues. From germline, CDR1 is GTSNPN and CDR2 SVGIG (reference sequence). Trimming removed 2 bases from V and 2 bases from J; junction bases left unmatched: 2. CDR3 in amino acids: CAWSKGANTEAFF. The CDR3 DNA sequence: TGTGCCTGGAGTAAGGGGGCTAACACTGAAGCTTTCTTT.

The chain recombines TRBV7-3 with TRBJ1-2; D gene unclear. The V end was cut by 5 bases, the J end by 7 bases, with 17 bases between. Germline lookup yields CDR1 SGHTA and CDR2 FQGTGA. The CDR3 length is 14 residues. Here the CDR3 DNA reads TGTGCCAGCAGCCCACTGGAGAAGGTGATTGGCTACACCTTC. It encodes CASSPLEKVIGYTF.

The chain couples TRBV7-9 to TRBJ2-7, with 9 bases matching TRBD2. There are 14 residues in the CDR3. V gave up 5 bases and J gave up 9 bases; unmatched junction bases: 11. Looked up from germline, CDR1 is SEHNR and CDR2 is FQNEAQ (reference sequence). Here the CDR3 DNA reads TGTGCCAGCAGCCTTGGTGAACGGGGACTAGCGCAGTACTTC. Its translation: CASSLGERGLAQYF. Combining the CDR3 with reference TRBV7-9 and TRBJ2-7 gives the whole variable domain DTGVSQNPRHKITKRGQNVTFRCDPISEHNRLYWYRQTLGQGPEFLTYFQNEAQLEKSRLLSDRFSAERPKGSFSTLEIQRTEQGDSAMYLCASSLGERGLAQYFGPGTRLTVT.

This chain connects TRBV1 to TRBJ1-5; the table's D call, TRBD1, has no DNA check behind it. TRBV1 is a known pseudogene. CDR3 length: 14 residues. CDR3 sequence (DNA): TGCACCAGCTGTCGACAGGGTAACAATCAGCCCCAGCATTTT. This sequence encodes CTSCRQGNNQPQHF.

The CDR3 region is CASSLAKDWSPLHF. The CDR3 bases are TGTGCCAGCAGCTTAGCAAAAGACTGGTCACCCCTCCACTTT. The rearrangement uses TRBV7-2 and TRBJ1-6; D is undetermined. Per germline, CDR1 SGHTA and CDR2 FQGNSA. V shed 0 bases and J shed 10 bases, with 10 bases lying between them. The CDR3 runs 14 residues.

CDR3: CASRQNWARDYEQYF. The CDR3 bases are TGTGCCAGCAGGCAAAATTGGGCCAGAGACTACGAGCAGTACTTC. The V and J genes are TRBV5-5 and TRBJ2-7; no reliable D call. The germline V gene encodes CDR1 SGHKS and CDR2 YYEKEE (reference sequence). The CDR3 is made up of 15 amino acids. V was cut by 5 bases and J by 3 bases, with 18 bases left in between.

J is TRBJ1-1 and V is TRBV4-1, with D perhaps matching TRBD1 (5 bases). Trimming took off 4 bases at V and 5 bases at J, with 20 bases between the two ends. CDR1 MGHRA and CDR2 YSYEKL come from the germline V gene. The CDR3 spans 16 residues. CDR3 protein: CASSRIRDSRRTEAFF. The CDR3 DNA sequence: TGCGCCAGCAGCCGGATTCGGGACTCGCGGAGGACTGAAGCTTTCTTT.

The J gene is TRBJ2-2, the V gene TRBV19; D remains unclear. Trimming left V 3 bases short and J 1 base short, with 3 bases between. This CDR3 contains 13 residues. CDR1 is LNHDA, CDR2 SQIVND, per germline (reference sequence). The CDR3 here is CASSILNTGELFF. CDR3 DNA: TGTGCCAGTAGTATTCTGAACACCGGGGAGCTGTTTTTT.

The V and J genes are TRBV5-6 and TRBJ2-7; 7 bases fit TRBD1. The CDR3 spans 16 residues. V trimming: 1 base; J trimming: 3 bases; junction bases outside the gene matches: 10. Germline V CDR1 and CDR2: SGHDT, YYEEEE. CDR3 in amino acids: CASSLIEGANFYEQYF. The CDR3 coding sequence is TGTGCCAGCAGCTTGATTGAGGGGGCCAATTTCTACGAGCAGTACTTC.

This chain connects TRBV11-2 to TRBJ1-2; no reliable D call. Germline V gene data show CDR1 as SGHAT and CDR2 as FQNNGV. The V end lost 5 bases, the J end lost 13 bases, and 20 bases lay between the germline ends. This CDR3 region has 13 residues. The DNA of the CDR3 is TGTGCCAGCAGCCCTACCCACCGGGATCCGCGCACCTTC. Translating it yields CASSPTHRDPRTF.

The V call is TRBV6-5, the J call TRBJ1-3, with D unresolved. Trimming took 6 bases from V and 0 from J, leaving 9 bases between them. CDR1 MNHEY and CDR2 SVGAGI come from the germline V gene. This CDR3 has 14 amino acids. The CDR3 region is CASRSLGSGNTIYF. The CDR3 DNA follows: TGTGCCAGCAGGTCCCTAGGCTCTGGAAACACCATATATTTT.

This clone was counted once. V is TRBV11-3 and J is TRBJ2-5; D possibly corresponds to TRBD2 (7 bases). The CDR3 consists of 14 residues. The germline V gene encodes CDR1 SGHNT and CDR2 YENEEA. Trimming took off 3 bases at V and 4 bases at J, with 12 bases between the two ends. Here the CDR3 DNA reads TGTGCCAGCAGCTTGGGGGGGCCTATAGAGACCCAGTACTTC. It yields the protein CASSLGGPIETQYF.

The chain is built from TRBV13 and TRBJ2-5, with 8 positions matching TRBD1. The CDR3 loop spans 15 amino acids. CDR1 is PRHDT, CDR2 FYEKMQ, per germline (reference sequence). Trimming at V came to 5 bases and at J to 4 bases, leaving 9 bases not matched to a gene. The CDR3 protein is CASSPETGAPETQYF. CDR3 in DNA: TGTGCCAGCAGCCCAGAGACAGGGGCCCCAGAGACCCAGTACTTC.

The chain joins TRBV7-2 to TRBJ1-2, with 11 bases that match TRBD1. Unmatched junction bases numbered 5, after V lost 6 bases and J lost 2 bases. The CDR3 loop spans 15 amino acids. The V gene's germline CDR1 is SGHTA and CDR2 FQGNSA. CDR3 DNA sequence: TGTGCCAGCAGTTCCGGGACAGGGGGGAACTATGGCTACACCTTC. Its translation is CASSSGTGGNYGYTF.

The gene calls are TRBV5-6 and TRBJ1-2; tentative D call: TRBD1 (5 bases). The ends were cut back, 1 base at V and 4 bases at J, with 11 bases in the middle. Germline lookup yields CDR1 SGHDT and CDR2 YYEEEE. The CDR3 contains 14 residues. The CDR3 sequence is CASSLKAGIYGYTF. DNA for the CDR3: TGTGCCAGCAGCTTGAAGGCAGGGATCTATGGCTACACCTTC.

The CDR3 region is CASSFYVQGSYGYTF. The CDR3 DNA follows: TGTGCCAGCAGTTTCTACGTGCAGGGGAGCTATGGCTACACCTTC. The chain recombines TRBV6-5 with TRBJ1-2; a weak D match, TRBD1 (6 bases). V was trimmed by 4 bases and J by 4 bases, leaving 16 bases between them. This CDR3 is 15 amino acids long. Germline V CDR1 and CDR2: MNHEY, SVGAGI.

V and J are TRBV12-3 or TRBV12-4 and TRBJ1-1; D might be TRBD1 (5 bases). The V end was cut by 2 bases, the J end by 9 bases, with 10 bases between. This CDR3 contains 12 residues. CDR3 sequence reads: CASSLSHRKAFF. DNA for the CDR3: TGTGCCAGCAGTTTATCCCACAGGAAAGCTTTCTTT.

The chain uses TRBV30 and TRBJ1-2, with TRBD1 matching 7 bases. After removal of 2 bases from V and 5 bases from J, the junction contained 8 bases not matched to a gene. CDR1 and CDR2 from the germline V gene are GTSNPN and SVGIG (reference sequence). The CDR3 spans 14 residues. CDR3 sequence: CAWSQDRLGYGYTF. The CDR3 nucleotides are TGTGCCTGGAGTCAGGACAGGTTAGGGTATGGCTACACCTTC.

This clone was picked up many times. The genes are TRBV14 and TRBJ2-7, with D perhaps matching TRBD2 (5 bases). Looked up from germline, CDR1 is SGHDN and CDR2 is FVKESK. The CDR3 totals 16 residues. Trimming removed 1 base at V and 0 bases at J, with 13 bases between. Here the CDR3 reads CASSQVGAETSYEQYF. DNA of the CDR3: TGTGCCAGCAGCCAAGTTGGAGCGGAGACCTCCTACGAGCAGTACTTC.